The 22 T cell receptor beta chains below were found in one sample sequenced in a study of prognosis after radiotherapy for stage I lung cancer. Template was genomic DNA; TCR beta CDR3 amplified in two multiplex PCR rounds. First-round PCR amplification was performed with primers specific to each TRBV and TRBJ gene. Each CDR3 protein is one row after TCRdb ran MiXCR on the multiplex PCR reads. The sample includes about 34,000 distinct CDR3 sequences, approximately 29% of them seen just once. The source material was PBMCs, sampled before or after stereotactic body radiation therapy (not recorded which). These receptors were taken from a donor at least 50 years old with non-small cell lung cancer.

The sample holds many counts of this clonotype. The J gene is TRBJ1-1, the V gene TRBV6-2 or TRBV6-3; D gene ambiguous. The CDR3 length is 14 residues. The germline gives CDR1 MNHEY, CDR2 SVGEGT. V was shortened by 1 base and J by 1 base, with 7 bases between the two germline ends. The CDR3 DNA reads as TGTGCCAGCAGTTACTACAACACGAACACTGAAGCTTTCTTT. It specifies CASSYYNTNTEAFF.

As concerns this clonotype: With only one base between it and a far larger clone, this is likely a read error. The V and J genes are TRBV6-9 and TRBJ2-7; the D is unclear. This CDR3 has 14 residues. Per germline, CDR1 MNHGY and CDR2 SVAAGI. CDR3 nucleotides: TGTGCCATCAGTTATACAGCCTCTACCTACGAGCAGTACTTC. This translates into CAISYTASTYEQYF.

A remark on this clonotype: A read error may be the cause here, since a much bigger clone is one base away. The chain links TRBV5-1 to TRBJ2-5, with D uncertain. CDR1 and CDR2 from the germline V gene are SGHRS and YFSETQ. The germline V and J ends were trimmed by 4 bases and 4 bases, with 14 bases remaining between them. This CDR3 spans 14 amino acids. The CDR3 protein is CASSEMARRETQYF. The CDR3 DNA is TGCGCCAGCAGCGAGATGGCAAGACGAGAGACCCAGTACTTC.

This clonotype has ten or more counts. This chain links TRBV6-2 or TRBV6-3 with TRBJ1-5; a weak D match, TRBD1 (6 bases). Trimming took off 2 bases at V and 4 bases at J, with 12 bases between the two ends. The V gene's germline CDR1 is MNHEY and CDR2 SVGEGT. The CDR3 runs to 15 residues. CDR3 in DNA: TGTGCCAGCAGTTACGCCGGACAGCTAAATCAGCCCCAGCATTTT. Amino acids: CASSYAGQLNQPQHF.

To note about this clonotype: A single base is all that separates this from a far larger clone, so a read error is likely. The CDR3 DNA is TGTGCCAGCAGTTACCAGCAGGGAGGCCAGCCCCAGCATTTT. Encoded protein: CASSYQQGGQPQHF. V usage is TRBV6-1 and J usage is TRBJ1-5; tentative D call: TRBD1 (5 bases). Germline V gives CDR1 MNHNS, CDR2 SASEGT. Trimming cost V 5 bases and J 7 bases, with 15 bases left between them. The CDR3 sequence is 14 residues long.

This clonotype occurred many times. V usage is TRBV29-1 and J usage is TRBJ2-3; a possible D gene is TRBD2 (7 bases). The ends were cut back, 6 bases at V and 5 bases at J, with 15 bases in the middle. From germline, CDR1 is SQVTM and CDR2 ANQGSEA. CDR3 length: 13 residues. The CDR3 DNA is TGCAGCGTCGGGGGGCAGGGAAAAGATACGCAGTATTTT. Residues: CSVGGQGKDTQYF.

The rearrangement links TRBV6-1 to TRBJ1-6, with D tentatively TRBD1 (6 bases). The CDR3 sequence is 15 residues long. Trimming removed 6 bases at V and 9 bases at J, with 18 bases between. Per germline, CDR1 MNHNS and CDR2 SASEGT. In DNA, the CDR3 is TGTGCCAGCAGCCACAGAAAGGGGGTCAGTTCACCCCTCCACTTT. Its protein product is CASSHRKGVSSPLHF.

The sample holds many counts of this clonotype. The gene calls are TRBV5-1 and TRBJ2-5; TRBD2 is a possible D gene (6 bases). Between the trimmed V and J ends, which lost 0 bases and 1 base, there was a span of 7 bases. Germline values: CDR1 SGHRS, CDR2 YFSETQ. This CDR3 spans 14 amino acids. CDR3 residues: CASSLAGSQETQYF. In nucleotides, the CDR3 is TGCGCCAGCAGCTTGGCCGGGAGCCAAGAGACCCAGTACTTC. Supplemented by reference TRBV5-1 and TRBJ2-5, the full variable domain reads KAGVTQTPRYLIKTRGQQVTLSCSPISGHRSVSWYQQTPGQGLQFLFEYFSETQRNKGNFPGRFSGRQFSNSRSEMNVSTLELGDSALYLCASSLAGSQETQYFGPGTRLLVL.

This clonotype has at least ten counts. The CDR3 reads CSAIQGRDTQYF. The CDR3 DNA is TGCAGTGCTATTCAGGGACGGGATACGCAGTATTTT. This chain links TRBV20-1 with TRBJ2-3; either TRBD1 or TRBD2 may fit D (5 bases each). The germline V and J ends were trimmed by 4 bases and 6 bases, with 11 bases remaining between them. This CDR3 is built from 12 residues. Germline V lookup: CDR1 DFQATT, CDR2 SNEGSKA (reference sequence).

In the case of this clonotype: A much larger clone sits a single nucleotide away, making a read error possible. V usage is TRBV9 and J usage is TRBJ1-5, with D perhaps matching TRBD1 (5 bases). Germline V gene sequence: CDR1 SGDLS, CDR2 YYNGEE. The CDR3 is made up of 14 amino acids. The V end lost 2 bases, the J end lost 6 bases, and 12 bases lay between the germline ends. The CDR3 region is CASSVGGTGQPQHF. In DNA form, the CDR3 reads TGTGCCAGCAGCGTGGGGGGGACGGGTCAGCCCCAGCATTTT.

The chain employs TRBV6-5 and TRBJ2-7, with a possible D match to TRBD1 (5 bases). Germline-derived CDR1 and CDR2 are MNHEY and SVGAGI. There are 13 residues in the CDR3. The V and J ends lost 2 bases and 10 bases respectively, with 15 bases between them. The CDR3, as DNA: TGTGCCAGCAGTTACCGACAGTGGGAAGGTCAGTACTTC. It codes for CASSYRQWEGQYF.

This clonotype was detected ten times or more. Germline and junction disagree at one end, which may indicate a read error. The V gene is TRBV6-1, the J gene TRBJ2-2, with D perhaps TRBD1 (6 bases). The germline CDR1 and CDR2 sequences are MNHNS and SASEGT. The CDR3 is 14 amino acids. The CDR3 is CASRQGTNIGELFF. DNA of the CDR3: TGTGCCAGCAGACAGGGAACGAACATCGGGGAGCTGTTTTTT.

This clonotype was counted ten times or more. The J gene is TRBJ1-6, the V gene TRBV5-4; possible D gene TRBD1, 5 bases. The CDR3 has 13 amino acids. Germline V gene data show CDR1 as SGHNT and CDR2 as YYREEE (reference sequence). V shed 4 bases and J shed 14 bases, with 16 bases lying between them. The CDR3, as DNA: TGTGCCAGCAGCAGTCCGCCGGGGCGAGCCCTCCACTTT. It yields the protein CASSSPPGRALHF.

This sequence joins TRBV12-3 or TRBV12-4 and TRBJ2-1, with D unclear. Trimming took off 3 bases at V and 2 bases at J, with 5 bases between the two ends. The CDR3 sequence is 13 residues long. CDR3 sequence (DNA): TGTGCCAGCAGTTTTAGGACCTACAATGAGCAGTTCTTC. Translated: CASSFRTYNEQFF.

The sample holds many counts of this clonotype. The CDR3 reads CASRPDRTDTQYF. Here the CDR3 DNA reads TGTGCCAGCAGACCTGACAGAACAGATACGCAGTATTTT. V usage is TRBV6-1 and J usage is TRBJ2-3; maybe TRBD1 (5 bases). CDR3 length equals 13 residues. CDR1 MNHNS and CDR2 SASEGT come from the germline V gene. V lost 6 bases and J 3 bases, leaving 10 bases between the germline ends.

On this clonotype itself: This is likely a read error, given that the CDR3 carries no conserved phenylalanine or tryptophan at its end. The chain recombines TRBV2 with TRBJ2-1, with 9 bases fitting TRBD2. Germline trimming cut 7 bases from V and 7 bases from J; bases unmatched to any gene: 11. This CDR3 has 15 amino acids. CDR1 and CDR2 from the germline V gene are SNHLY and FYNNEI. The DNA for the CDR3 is TGTGCCAGCATCCTTGGCGGGAGGGCCGTTAATGAGCAGTTCTTG. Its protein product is CASILGGRAVNEQFL.

This CDR3 is CASSYSSWGYEQYF. The CDR3 coding sequence is TGTGCCAGCAGTTACTCGAGCTGGGGCTACGAGCAGTACTTC. This chain links TRBV6-5 with TRBJ2-7, with no clear D. Trimming pared 0 bases from V and 3 bases from J, leaving 9 bases between. The germline V gene encodes CDR1 MNHEY and CDR2 SVGAGI. The CDR3 length is 14 residues.

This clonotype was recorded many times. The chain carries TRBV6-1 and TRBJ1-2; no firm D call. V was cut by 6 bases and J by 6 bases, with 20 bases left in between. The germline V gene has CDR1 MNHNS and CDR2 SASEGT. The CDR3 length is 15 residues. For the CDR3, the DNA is TGTGCCAGCAGAACCCCGGGAGGGCAAGGACATGGCTACACCTTC. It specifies CASRTPGGQGHGYTF.

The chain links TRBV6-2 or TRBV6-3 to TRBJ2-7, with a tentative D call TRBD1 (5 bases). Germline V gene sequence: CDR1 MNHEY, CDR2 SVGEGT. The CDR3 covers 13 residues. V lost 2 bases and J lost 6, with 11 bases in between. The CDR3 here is CASSYPTEREQYF. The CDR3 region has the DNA TGTGCCAGCAGTTACCCGACAGAGCGCGAGCAGTACTTC.

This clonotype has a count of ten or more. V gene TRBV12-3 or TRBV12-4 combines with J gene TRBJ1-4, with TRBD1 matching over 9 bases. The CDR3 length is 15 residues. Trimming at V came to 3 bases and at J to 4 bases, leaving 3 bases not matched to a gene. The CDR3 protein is CASSFDRGVNEKLFF. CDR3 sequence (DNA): TGTGCCAGCAGTTTTGACAGGGGGGTTAATGAAAAACTGTTTTTT.

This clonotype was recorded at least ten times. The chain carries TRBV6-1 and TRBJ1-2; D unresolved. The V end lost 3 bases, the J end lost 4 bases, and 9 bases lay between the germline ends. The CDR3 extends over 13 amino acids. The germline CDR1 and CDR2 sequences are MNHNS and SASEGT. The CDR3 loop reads CASSEEVGYGYTF. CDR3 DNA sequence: TGTGCCAGCAGTGAGGAGGTCGGCTATGGCTACACCTTC.

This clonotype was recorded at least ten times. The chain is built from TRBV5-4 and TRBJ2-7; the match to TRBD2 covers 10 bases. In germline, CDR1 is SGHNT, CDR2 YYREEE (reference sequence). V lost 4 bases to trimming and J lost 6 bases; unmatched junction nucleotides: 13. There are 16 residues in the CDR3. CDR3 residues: CASSKPSGGPSPEQYF. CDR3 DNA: TGTGCCAGCAGCAAACCTAGCGGGGGCCCCTCACCCGAGCAGTACTTC.